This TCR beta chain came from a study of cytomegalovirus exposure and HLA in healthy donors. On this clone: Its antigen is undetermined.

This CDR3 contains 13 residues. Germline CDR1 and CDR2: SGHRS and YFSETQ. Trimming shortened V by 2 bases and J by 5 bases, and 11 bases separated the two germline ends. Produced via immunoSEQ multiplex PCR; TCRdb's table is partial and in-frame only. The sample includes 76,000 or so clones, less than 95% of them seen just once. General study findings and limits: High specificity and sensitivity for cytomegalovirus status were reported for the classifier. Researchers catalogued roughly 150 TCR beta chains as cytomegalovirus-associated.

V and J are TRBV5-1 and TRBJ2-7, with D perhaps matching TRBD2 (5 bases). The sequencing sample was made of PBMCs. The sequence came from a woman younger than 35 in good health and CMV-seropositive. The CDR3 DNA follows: TGCGCCAGCAGCTTAGGAGGAGACAACGAGCAGTACTTC. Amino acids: CASSLGGDNEQYF.